The rows below give T cell receptor beta chains drawn from one sample of a study of glioma-infiltrating T cells after dendritic cell vaccination. TCRdb keeps only in-frame clones here, not all; method: immunoSEQ multiplex PCR. In the table there are over 55,000 clones, around 81% of which are singletons. This specimen was blood, taken before dendritic cell vaccination. Source of these receptors: a human donor with glioblastoma. Both conserved end residues are part of each CDR3. D genes are given only for firm matches. Expanded clones get a size class; other rows say once, few or many, or leave the size out.

. | TRBJ2-6 | . | TRBV9 | CASSVLSGANVLTF | TGTGCCAGCAGCGTTCTCTCTGGGGCCAACGTCCTGACTTTC
. | TRBJ1-1 | . | TRBV5-1 | CASSSAGGNTEAFF | TGCGCCAGCAGCTCCGCCGGAGGGAACACTGAAGCTTTCTTT
. | TRBJ2-7 | . | TRBV16 | CASSRTGVSSYEQYF | TGTGCCAGCAGCCGGACCGGGGTCTCCTCCTACGAGCAGTACTTC
. | TRBJ1-1 | . | TRBV5-5 | CASSSTGNTEAFF | TGTGCCAGCAGCTCGACAGGGAACACTGAAGCTTTCTTT
TRBD1 | TRBJ1-2 | . | TRBV7-6 | CASSSLGQGNYGYTF | TGTGCCAGCAGCTCCCTCGGACAGGGGAACTATGGCTACACCTTC
. | TRBJ2-3 | . | TRBV11-1 | CASSLGYADTQYF | TGTGCCAGCAGCTTAGGTTATGCGGATACGCAGTATTTT
TRBD1 | TRBJ2-7 | . | TRBV2 | CASRTVSDRGTYEQYF | TGTGCCAGCAGGACCGTGTCGGACAGGGGTACCTACGAGCAGTACTTC
TRBD2 | TRBJ2-2 | few | TRBV6-5 | CASRQTSAYTGELFF | TGTGCCAGCAGACAGACTAGCGCGTACACCGGGGAGCTGTTTTTT
. | TRBJ2-2 | . | TRBV6-6 | CASRNQGNTGELFF | TGTGCCAGCCGGAACCAGGGGAACACCGGGGAGCTGTTTTTT
TRBD1 | TRBJ1-1 | . | TRBV6-5 | CASSYSGTANTEAFF | TGTGCCAGCAGTTACTCGGGGACAGCGAACACTGAAGCTTTCTTT
TRBD2 | TRBJ2-1 | few | TRBV7-9 | CASSFLAGGIEQFF | TGTGCCAGCAGCTTCCTAGCGGGGGGGATTGAGCAGTTCTTC
. | TRBJ1-1 | . | TRBV11-2 | CASSLDRVGGSEAFF | TGTGCCAGCAGCTTAGATAGGGTGGGGGGGTCTGAAGCTTTCTTT
TRBD1 | TRBJ1-2 | . | TRBV2 | CASSTGGLNYGYTF | TGTGCCAGCAGTACAGGGGGCTTAAACTATGGCTACACCTTC
. | TRBJ2-2 | once | TRBV11-1 | CASTGTGLAGELFF | TGTGCCAGCACGGGAACAGGGTTGGCCGGGGAGCTGTTTTTT
. | TRBJ2-7 | . | TRBV2 | CASTVESSYEQYF | TGTGCCAGCACGGTCGAAAGCTCCTACGAGCAGTACTTC
TRBD1 | TRBJ1-6 | . | TRBV19 | CASTESFDRGENSPLHF | TGTGCCAGTACCGAATCCTTTGACAGGGGTGAGAATTCACCCCTCCACTTT
TRBD1 | TRBJ1-5 | . | TRBV15 | CATSDQGEVQPQHF | TGTGCCACCAGTGATCAGGGGGAGGTCCAGCCCCAGCATTTT
TRBD1 | TRBJ1-2 | . | TRBV14 | CASSQENRGLIDGYTF | TGTGCCAGCAGCCAAGAAAACAGGGGGCTAATCGATGGCTACACCTTC
TRBD1 | TRBJ1-1 | . | TRBV5-1 | CASSQTGTNTEAFF | TGCGCCAGCAGCCAGACAGGGACGAACACTGAAGCTTTCTTT
. | TRBJ2-1 | . | TRBV5-1 | CASSDVGGVSGEQFF | TGCGCCAGCAGCGACGTGGGGGGTGTATCTGGTGAGCAGTTCTTC
TRBD1 | TRBJ1-2 | . | TRBV6-1 | CASTLGTEYGYTF | TGTGCCAGCACGCTAGGGACAGAGTATGGCTACACCTTC
TRBD1 | TRBJ1-5 | . | TRBV6-5 | CASGQGKHPQHF | TGTGCCAGCGGACAGGGCAAACACCCCCAGCATTTT
TRBD1 | TRBJ1-2 | few | TRBV7-9 | CASSSPRGQGYGYTF | TGTGCCAGCAGCTCCCCCAGGGGGCAGGGCTATGGCTACACCTTC
TRBD1 | TRBJ1-5 | . | TRBV4-1 | CASSRLHTGDSGNQPQHF | TGCGCCAGCAGCCGCCTGCACACTGGGGACAGTGGCAATCAGCCCCAGCATTTT
. | TRBJ1-6 | . | TRBV4-2 | CASSQEPSGFNLGNSPLHF | TGTGCCAGCAGCCAAGAACCCAGCGGGTTTAATTTGGGAAATTCACCCCTCCACTTT
TRBD1 | TRBJ2-2 | . | TRBV18 | CASSPGQLSFTGELFF | TGTGCCAGCTCACCGGGACAGCTTTCGTTCACCGGGGAGCTGTTTTTT
TRBD1 | TRBJ2-4 | . | TRBV7-9 | CASSVWTGLAKNIQYF | TGTGCCAGCAGCGTGTGGACAGGGCTGGCCAAAAACATTCAGTACTTC
TRBD2 | TRBJ2-5 | once | TRBV7-2 | CASSLATSGGQETQYF | TGTGCCAGCAGCTTAGCCACTAGCGGGGGGCAAGAGACCCAGTACTTC
TRBD1 | TRBJ1-5 | . | TRBV2 | CAIQDRVGQPQHF | TGTGCCATCCAGGACAGGGTGGGTCAGCCCCAGCATTTT
TRBD1 | TRBJ1-1 | . | TRBV19 | CASSIRGQEDTEAFF | TGTGCCAGTAGTATTCGAGGACAGGAGGACACTGAAGCTTTCTTT
TRBD2 | TRBJ2-3 | . | TRBV18 | CASSRNAPSGSTDTQYF | TGTGCCAGCTCACGAAACGCCCCTAGCGGGAGCACAGATACGCAGTATTTT
. | TRBJ1-4 | . | TRBV19 | CASSITGNHNEKLFF | TGTGCCAGTAGTATCACAGGGAACCATAATGAAAAACTGTTTTTT